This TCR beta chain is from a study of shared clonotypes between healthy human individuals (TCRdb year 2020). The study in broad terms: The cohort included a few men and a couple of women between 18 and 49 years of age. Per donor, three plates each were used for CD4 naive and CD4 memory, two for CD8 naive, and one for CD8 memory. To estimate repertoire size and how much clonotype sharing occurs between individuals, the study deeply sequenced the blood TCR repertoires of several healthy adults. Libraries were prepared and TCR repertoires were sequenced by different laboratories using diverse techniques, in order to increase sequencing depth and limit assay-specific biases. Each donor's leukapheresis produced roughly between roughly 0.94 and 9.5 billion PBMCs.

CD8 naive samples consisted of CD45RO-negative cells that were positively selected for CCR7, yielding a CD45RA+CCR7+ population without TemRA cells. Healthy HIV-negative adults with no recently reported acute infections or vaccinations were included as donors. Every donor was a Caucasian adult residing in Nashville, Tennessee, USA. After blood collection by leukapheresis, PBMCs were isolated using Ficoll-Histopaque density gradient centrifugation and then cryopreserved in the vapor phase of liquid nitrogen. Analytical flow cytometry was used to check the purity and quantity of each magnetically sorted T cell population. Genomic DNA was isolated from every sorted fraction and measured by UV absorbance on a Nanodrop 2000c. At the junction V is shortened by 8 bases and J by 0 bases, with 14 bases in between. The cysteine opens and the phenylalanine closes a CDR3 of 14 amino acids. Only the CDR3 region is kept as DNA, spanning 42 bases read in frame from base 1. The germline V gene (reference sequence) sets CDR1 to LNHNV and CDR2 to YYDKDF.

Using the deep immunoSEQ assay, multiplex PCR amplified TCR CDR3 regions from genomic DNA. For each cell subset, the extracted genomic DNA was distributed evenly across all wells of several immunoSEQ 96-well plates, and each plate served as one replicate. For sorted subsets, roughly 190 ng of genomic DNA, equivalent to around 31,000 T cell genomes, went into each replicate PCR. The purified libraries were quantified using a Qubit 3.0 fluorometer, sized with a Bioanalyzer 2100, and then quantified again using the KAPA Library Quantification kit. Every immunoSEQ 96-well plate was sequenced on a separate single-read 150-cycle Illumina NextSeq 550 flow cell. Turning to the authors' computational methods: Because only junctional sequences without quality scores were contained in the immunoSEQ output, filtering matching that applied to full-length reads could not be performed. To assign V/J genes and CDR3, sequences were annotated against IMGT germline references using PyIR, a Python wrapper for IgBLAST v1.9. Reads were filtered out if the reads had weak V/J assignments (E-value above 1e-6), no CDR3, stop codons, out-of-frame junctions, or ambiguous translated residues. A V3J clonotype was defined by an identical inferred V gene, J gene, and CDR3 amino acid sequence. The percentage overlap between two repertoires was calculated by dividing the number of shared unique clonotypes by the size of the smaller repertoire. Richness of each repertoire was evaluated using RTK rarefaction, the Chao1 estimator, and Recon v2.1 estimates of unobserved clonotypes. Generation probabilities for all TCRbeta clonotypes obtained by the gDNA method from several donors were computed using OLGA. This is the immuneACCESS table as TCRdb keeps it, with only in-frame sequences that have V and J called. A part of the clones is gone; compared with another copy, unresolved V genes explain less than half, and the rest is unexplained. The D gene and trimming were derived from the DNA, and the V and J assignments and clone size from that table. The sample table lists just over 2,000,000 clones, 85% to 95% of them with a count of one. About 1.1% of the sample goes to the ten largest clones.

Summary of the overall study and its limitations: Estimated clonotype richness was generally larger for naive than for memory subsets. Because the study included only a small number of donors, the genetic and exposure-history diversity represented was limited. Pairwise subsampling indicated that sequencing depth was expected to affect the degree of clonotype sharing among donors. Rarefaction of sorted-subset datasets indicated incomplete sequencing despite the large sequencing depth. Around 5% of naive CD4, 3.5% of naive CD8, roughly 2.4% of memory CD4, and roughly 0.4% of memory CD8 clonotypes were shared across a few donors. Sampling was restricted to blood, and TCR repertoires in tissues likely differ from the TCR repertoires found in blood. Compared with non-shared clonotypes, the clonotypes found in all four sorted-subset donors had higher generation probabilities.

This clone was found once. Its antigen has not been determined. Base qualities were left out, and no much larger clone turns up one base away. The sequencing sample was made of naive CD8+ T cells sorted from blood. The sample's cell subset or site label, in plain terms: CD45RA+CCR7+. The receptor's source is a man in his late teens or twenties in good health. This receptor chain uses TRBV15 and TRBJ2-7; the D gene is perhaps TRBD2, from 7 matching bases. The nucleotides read TGTGCCACCGCCGCGGGGGCGAACTCCTACGAGCAGTACTTC. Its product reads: CATAAGANSYEQYF.